This T cell receptor (beta chain) is from a study of T-cell reconstitution after alpha-beta-depleted transplantation in children. This clonotype was detected many times. As it was prepared, the TCRbeta library received unique molecular identifiers. TCRdb processed the PCR reads anew with MiXCR; each CDR3 protein has one entry. The profile shows hundreds of thousands of distinct CDR3 sequences, roughly a tenth of them singletons. This clonotype was sampled from a human donor who donated a stem cell graft to a child with acute myeloid leukemia. The source material was PBMCs from the stem cell graft donor, sampled from the stem cell graft.

The CDR3 protein is CASSPTGSYTGELFF. The CDR3 coding sequence is TGTGCCAGCAGCCCGACCGGGAGTTACACCGGGGAGCTGTTTTTT. This chain uses TRBV9 with TRBJ2-2; a possible D gene is TRBD2 (6 bases). The germline V gene has CDR1 SGDLS and CDR2 YYNGEE. Trimming left V 4 bases short and J 3 bases short, with 13 bases between. This CDR3 spans 15 amino acids.